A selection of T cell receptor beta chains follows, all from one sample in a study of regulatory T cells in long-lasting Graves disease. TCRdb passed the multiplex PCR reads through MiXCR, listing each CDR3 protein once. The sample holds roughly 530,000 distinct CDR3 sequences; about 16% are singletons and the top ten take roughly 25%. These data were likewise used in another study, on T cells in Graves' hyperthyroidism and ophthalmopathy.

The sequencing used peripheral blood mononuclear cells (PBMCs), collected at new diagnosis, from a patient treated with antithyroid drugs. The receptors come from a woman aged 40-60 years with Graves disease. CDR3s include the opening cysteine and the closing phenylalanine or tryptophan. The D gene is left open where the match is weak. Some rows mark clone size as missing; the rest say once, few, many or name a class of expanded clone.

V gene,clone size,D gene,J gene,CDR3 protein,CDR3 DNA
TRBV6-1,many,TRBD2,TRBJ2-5,CASSHPSGPFQETQYF,TGTGCCAGCAGTCACCCTAGCGGACCCTTCCAAGAGACCCAGTACTTC
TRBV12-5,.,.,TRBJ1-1,CASGIRQNTEAFF,TGTGCTAGTGGAATCAGACAGAACACTGAAGCTTTCTTT
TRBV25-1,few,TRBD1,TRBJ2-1,CASSPPDRGFNNEQFF,TGTGCCAGCAGTCCTCCGGACAGGGGATTTAACAATGAGCAGTTCTTC
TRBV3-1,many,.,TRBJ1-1,CASSQVPGTEAFF,TGTGCCAGCAGCCAAGTCCCAGGAACTGAAGCTTTCTTT
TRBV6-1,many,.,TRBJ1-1,CASTPPGRMNTEAFF,TGTGCCAGCACCCCGCCAGGGCGCATGAACACTGAAGCTTTCTTT
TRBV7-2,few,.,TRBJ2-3,CASSLFDPDTQYF,TGTGCCAGCAGCTTATTCGACCCGGATACGCAGTATTTT
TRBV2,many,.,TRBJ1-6,CASSGGGPLHF,TGTGCCAGCAGTGGGGGGGGACCCCTCCACTTT
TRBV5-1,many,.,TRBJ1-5,CASSLEGQSNQPQHF,TGCGCCAGCAGCTTGGAGGGTCAGAGCAATCAGCCCCAGCATTTT
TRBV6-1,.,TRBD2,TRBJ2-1,CASRGSSGGDNEQFF,TGTGCCAGCAGGGGATCTAGCGGGGGTGACAATGAGCAGTTCTTC
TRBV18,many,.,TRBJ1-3,CASSAETVYSGNTIYF,TGTGCCAGCTCAGCCGAGACGGTATACTCTGGAAACACCATATATTTT
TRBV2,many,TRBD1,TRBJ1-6,CASSEEGARSPLHF,TGTGCCAGCAGTGAAGAGGGGGCGCGGTCACCCCTCCACTTT
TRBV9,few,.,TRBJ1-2,CASSPLSGGHGYTF,TGTGCCAGCAGCCCGTTGTCGGGGGGGCATGGCTACACCTTC
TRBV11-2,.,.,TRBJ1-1,CASSLEGTLNTEAFF,TGTGCCAGCAGCTTAGAGGGGACACTGAACACTGAAGCTTTCTTT
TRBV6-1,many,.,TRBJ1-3,CASSGYSSGNTIYF,TGTGCCAGCAGTGGGTATTCCTCTGGAAACACCATATATTTT
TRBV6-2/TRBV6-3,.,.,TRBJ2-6,CASSYSSPRVSGANVLTF,TGTGCCAGCAGTTACTCGAGTCCCAGGGTGTCTGGGGCCAACGTCCTGACTTTC
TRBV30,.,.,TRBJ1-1,CAWSDVGGAFF,TGTGCCTGGAGTGATGTGGGAGGAGCTTTCTTT
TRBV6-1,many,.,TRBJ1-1,CASISPNTEAFF,TGTGCCAGCATCTCTCCGAACACTGAAGCTTTCTTT
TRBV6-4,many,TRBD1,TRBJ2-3,CASSETGTGGTDTQYF,TGTGCCAGCAGTGAGACCGGGACAGGGGGTACAGATACGCAGTATTTT
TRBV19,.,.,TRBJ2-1,CASNLEGAPSNEQFF,TGTGCCAGTAACCTTGAAGGGGCCCCTTCCAATGAGCAGTTCTTC
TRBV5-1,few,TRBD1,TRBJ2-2,CASSVTDRANTGELFF,TGCGCCAGCAGCGTTACGGACAGGGCGAACACCGGGGAGCTGTTTTTT
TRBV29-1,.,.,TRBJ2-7,CSVADRTFYEQYF,TGCAGCGTGGCTGACAGGACTTTCTACGAGCAGTACTTC
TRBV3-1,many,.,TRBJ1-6,CASSQETGLRSYNSPLHF,TGTGCCAGCAGCCAAGAGACGGGGTTACGCTCCTATAATTCACCCCTCCACTTT
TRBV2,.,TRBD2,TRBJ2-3,CATRDLSSGGAKTDTQYF,TGTGCCACCAGGGACTTATCGAGCGGGGGGGCTAAGACAGATACGCAGTATTTT
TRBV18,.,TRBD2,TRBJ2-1,CASSLESGGLLDEQFF,TGTGCCAGCTCATTAGAGAGCGGGGGGCTACTCGATGAGCAGTTCTTC
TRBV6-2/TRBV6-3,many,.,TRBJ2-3,CASSYSRAVTDTQYF,TGTGCCAGCAGTTACTCCCGAGCGGTCACAGATACGCAGTATTTT
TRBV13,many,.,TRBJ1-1,CASSFLETGEAFF,TGTGCCAGCAGCTTTTTAGAGACAGGTGAAGCTTTCTTT
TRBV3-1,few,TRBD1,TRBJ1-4,CASSPRGRGNMYEKLFF,TGTGCCAGCAGCCCTCGGGGCAGGGGGAATATGTACGAAAAACTGTTTTTT